These 4 T cell receptor beta chains share one sample of origin, sequenced in a study of response to subunit inactivated influenza vaccine. TCRdb called the RT-PCR reads again in MiXCR, with one record for every CDR3 protein. The sample lists about 520,000 distinct CDR3 sequences; approximately 7.3% were seen once. The source material was PBMCs from blood, sampled 23 to 25 months after vaccination. These receptors were collected from a man between 45 and 75 years old who received an inactivated influenza vaccine.

There are a few counts of this clonotype. The chain joins TRBV15 to TRBJ1-4; D is unresolved. CDR1 is LNHNV and CDR2 is YYDKDF in the germline V gene (reference sequence). The CDR3 has 15 amino acids. Trimming took 1 base from V and 4 from J, leaving 10 bases between them. In nucleotides, the CDR3 is TGTGCCACCAGCAGAGTTCGTTGGAATAATGAAAAACTGTTTTTT. This sequence encodes CATSRVRWNNEKLFF. Complete variable domain (other parts from reference TRBV15 and TRBJ1-4): DAMVIQNPRYQVTQFGKPVTLSCSQTLNHNVMYWYQQKSSQAPKLLFHYYDKDFNNEADTPDNFQSRRPNTSFCFLDIRSPGLGDTAMYLCATSRVRWNNEKLFFGSGTQLSVL.

This clonotype has just a few counts. The rearrangement uses TRBV6-5 and TRBJ2-7; D possibly matches TRBD1 or TRBD2 (6 bases each). Trimming shortened V by 2 bases and J by 2 bases, and 10 bases separated the two germline ends. CDR3 length equals 14 residues. Germline CDR1 is MNHEY and CDR2 is SVGAGI. CDR3 region: CASSYKGGAYEQYF. In nucleotides, the CDR3 is TGTGCCAGCAGTTACAAGGGGGGCGCCTACGAGCAGTACTTC.

This clonotype was observed a few times. CDR3 bases: TGTGCCACCAGACTAGCGGGCACAGATACGCAGTATTTT. Translated, it gives CATRLAGTDTQYF. The V call is TRBV12-3 or TRBV12-4, the J call TRBJ2-3; TRBD2 agrees at 9 bases. V was pared by 10 bases and J by 1 base, with 3 bases of the junction left unmatched. CDR3 length: 13 residues.

This clonotype was counted many times. The chain is built from TRBV7-2 and TRBJ2-7, with 7 bases lining up with TRBD1. The CDR3 runs 16 residues. In germline, CDR1 is SGHTA, CDR2 FQGNSA. V was clipped by 1 base and J by 0 bases; unmatched bases: 6. The CDR3 coding sequence is TGTGCCAGCAGCTTAGAGGGGGCTGTAGGCTCCTACGAGCAGTACTTC. Its translation is CASSLEGAVGSYEQYF.